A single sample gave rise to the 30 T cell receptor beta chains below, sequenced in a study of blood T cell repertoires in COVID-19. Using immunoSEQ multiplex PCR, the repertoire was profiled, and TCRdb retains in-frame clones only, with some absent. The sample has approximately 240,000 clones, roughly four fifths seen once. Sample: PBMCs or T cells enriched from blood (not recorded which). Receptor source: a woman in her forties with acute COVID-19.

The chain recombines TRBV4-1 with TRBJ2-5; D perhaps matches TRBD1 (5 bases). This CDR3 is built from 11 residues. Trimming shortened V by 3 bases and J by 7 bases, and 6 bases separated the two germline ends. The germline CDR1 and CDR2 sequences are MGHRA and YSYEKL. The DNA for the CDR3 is TGCGCCAGCAGCCAGCAGGGGACCCAGTACTTC. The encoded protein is CASSQQGTQYF.

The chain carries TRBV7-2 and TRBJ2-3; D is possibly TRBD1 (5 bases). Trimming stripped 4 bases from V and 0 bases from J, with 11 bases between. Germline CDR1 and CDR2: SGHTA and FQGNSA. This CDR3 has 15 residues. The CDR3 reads CASSSQTVSTDTQYF. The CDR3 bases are TGTGCCAGCAGCTCCCAGACAGTCAGCACAGATACGCAGTATTTT. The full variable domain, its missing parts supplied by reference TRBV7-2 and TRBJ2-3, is GAGVSQSPSNKVTEKGKDVELRCDPISGHTALYWYRQSLGQGLEFLIYFQGNSAPDKSGLPSDRFSAERTGGSVSTLTIQRTQQEDSAVYLCASSSQTVSTDTQYFGPGTRLTVL.

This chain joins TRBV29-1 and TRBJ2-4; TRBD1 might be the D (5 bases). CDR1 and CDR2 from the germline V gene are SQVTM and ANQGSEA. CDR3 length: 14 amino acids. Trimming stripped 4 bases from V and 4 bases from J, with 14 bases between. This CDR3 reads CSVVGTGEKNIQYF. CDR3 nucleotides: TGCAGCGTTGTCGGCACAGGAGAAAAAAACATTCAGTACTTC.

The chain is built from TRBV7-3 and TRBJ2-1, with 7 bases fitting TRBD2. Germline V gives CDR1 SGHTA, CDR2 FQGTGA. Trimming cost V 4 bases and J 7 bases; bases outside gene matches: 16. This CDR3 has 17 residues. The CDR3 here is CASSSAPAGPLRNEQFF. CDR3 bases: TGTGCCAGCAGCTCAGCCCCAGCGGGACCCCTAAGGAATGAGCAGTTCTTC.

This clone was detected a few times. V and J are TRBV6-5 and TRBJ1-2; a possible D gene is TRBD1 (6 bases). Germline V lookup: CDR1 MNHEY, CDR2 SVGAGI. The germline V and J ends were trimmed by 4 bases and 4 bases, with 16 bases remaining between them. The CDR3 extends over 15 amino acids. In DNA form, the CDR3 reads TGTGCCAGCAGTTTTTCCGGACAGTTAACCTATGGCTACACCTTC. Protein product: CASSFSGQLTYGYTF.

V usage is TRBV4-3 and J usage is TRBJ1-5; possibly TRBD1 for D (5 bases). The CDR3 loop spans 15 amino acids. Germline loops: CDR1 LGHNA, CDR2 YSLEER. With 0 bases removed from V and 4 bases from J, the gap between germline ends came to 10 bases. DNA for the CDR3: TGCGCCAGCAGCCAAGAAAAAGGGGCAAATCAGCCCCAGCATTTT. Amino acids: CASSQEKGANQPQHF.

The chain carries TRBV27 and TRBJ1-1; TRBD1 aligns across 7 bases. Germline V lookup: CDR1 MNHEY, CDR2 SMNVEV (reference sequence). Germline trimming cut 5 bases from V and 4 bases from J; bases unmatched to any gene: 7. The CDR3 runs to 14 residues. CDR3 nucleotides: TGTGCCAGCAGTGGCAAGACAGGGACCACTGAAGCTTTCTTT. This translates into CASSGKTGTTEAFF.

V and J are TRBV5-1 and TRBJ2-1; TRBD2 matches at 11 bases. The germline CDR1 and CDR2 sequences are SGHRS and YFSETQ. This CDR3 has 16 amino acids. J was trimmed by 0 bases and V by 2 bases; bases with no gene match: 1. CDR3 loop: CASSFGLAGSYNEQFF. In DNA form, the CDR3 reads TGCGCCAGCAGCTTTGGACTAGCGGGCTCCTACAATGAGCAGTTCTTC. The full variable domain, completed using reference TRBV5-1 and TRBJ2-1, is KAGVTQTPRYLIKTRGQQVTLSCSPISGHRSVSWYQQTPGQGLQFLFEYFSETQRNKGNFPGRFSGRQFSNSRSEMNVSTLELGDSALYLCASSFGLAGSYNEQFFGPGTRLTVL.

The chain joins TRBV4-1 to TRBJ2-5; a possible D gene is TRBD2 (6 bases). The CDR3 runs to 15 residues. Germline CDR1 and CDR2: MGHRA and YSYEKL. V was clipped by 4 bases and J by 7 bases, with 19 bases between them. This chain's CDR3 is CASSPWTGVEGTQYF. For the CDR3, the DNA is TGCGCCAGCAGCCCGTGGACGGGGGTGGAGGGGACCCAGTACTTC.

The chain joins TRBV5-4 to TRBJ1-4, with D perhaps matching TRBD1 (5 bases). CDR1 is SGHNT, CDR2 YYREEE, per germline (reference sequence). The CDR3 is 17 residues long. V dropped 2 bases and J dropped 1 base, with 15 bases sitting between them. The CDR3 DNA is TGTGCCAGCAGCTTTTCTGGAGGGGTGGGAACTAATGAAAAACTGTTTTTT. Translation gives CASSFSGGVGTNEKLFF.

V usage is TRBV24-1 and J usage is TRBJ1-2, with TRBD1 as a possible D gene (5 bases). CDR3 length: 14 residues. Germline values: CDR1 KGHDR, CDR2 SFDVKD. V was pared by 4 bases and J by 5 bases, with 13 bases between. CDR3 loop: CATSDENRQYGYTF. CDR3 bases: TGTGCCACCAGTGACGAGAACAGGCAATATGGCTACACCTTC.

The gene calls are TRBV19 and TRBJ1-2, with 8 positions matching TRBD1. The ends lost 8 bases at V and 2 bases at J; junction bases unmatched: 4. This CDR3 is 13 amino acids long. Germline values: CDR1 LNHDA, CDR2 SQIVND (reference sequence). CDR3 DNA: TGTGCCAGTGGGGACAGGCCCAACTATGGCTACACCTTC. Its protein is CASGDRPNYGYTF.

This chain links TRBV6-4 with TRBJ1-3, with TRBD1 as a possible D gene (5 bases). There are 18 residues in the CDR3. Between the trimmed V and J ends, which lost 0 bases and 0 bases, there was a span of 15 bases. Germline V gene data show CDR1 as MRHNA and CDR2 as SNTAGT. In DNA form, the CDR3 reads TGTGCCAGCAGTGACTCTCTAGGGGAACCCAGCTCTGGAAACACCATATATTTT. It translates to CASSDSLGEPSSGNTIYF.

For the CDR3, the DNA is TGTGCCAGTAGTAACGACAGGTACCACGAGCAGTACTTC. Its protein product is CASSNDRYHEQYF. The chain recombines TRBV19 with TRBJ2-7; tentatively, D is TRBD1 (6 bases). Between the trimmed V and J ends, which lost 4 bases and 5 bases, there was a span of 12 bases. CDR3 size: 13 residues. In germline, CDR1 is LNHDA, CDR2 SQIVND (reference sequence).

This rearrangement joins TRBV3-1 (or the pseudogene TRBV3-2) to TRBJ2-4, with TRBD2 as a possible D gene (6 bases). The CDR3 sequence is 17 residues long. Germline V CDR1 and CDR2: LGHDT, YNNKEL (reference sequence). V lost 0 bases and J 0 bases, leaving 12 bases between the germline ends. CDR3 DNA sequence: TGTGCCAGCAGCCAAGATAAAGGGACTCTAGCCAAAAACATTCAGTACTTC. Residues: CASSQDKGTLAKNIQYF.

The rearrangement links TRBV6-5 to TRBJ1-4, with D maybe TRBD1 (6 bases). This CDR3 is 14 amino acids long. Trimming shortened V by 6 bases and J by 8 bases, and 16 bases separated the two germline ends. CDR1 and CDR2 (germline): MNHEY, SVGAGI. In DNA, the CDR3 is TGTGCCAGCAGGGGTACCATCAGGGGCGAAAAACTGTTTTTT. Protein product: CASRGTIRGEKLFF.

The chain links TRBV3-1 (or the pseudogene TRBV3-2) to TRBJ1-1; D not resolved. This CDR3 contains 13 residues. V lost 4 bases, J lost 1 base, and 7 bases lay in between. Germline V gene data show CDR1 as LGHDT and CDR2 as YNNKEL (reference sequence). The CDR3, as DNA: TGTGCCAGCAGCCGTAATTGGAACACTGAAGCTTTCTTT. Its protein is CASSRNWNTEAFF.

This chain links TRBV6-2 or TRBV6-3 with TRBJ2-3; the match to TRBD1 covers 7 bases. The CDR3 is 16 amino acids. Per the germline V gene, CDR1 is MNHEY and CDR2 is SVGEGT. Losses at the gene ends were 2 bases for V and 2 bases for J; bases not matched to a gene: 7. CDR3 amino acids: CASSYSDREPTDTQYF. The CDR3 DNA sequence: TGTGCCAGCAGTTACAGTGACAGGGAACCCACAGATACGCAGTATTTT.

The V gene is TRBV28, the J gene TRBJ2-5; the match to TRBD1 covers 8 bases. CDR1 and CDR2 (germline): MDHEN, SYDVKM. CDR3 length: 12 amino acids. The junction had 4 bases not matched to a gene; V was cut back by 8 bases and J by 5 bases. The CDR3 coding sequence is TGTGCCAGCCGGACAGGGACGGAGACCCAGTACTTC. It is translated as CASRTGTETQYF.

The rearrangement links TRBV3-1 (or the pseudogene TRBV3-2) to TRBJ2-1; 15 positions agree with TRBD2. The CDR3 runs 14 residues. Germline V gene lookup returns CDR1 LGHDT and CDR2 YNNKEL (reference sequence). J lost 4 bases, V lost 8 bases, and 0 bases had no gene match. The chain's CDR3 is CASGTSGRYNEQFF. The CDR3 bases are TGTGCCAGCGGGACTAGCGGGAGGTACAATGAGCAGTTCTTC.

CDR3 loop: CASSFEQSEKLFF. In DNA, the CDR3 is TGTGCCAGCAGCTTCGAACAGTCTGAAAAACTGTTTTTT. The chain links TRBV7-9 to TRBJ1-4, with D hard to call. The CDR3 spans 13 residues. Germline CDR1 and CDR2: SEHNR and FQNEAQ (reference sequence). Between the trimmed V and J ends, which lost 3 bases and 7 bases, there was a span of 9 bases. The full variable domain, in which reference TRBV7-9 and TRBJ1-4 provide the parts outside the CDR3, is DTGVSQNPRHKITKRGQNVTFRCDPISEHNRLYWYRQTLGQGPEFLTYFQNEAQLEKSRLLSDRFSAERPKGSFSTLEIQRTEQGDSAMYLCASSFEQSEKLFFGSGTQLSVL.

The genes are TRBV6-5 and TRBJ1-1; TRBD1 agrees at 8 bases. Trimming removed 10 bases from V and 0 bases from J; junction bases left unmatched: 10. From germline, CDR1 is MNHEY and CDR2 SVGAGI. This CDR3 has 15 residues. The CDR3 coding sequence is TGTGCCATCCGACAGGGGACAACCATGAACACTGAAGCTTTCTTT. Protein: CAIRQGTTMNTEAFF.

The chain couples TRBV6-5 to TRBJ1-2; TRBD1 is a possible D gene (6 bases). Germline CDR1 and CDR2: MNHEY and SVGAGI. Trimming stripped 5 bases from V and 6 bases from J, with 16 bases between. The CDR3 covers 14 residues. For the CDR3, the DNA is TGTGCCAGCAGTCTCAACAGGGTTGGGAATGGCTACACCTTC. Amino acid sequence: CASSLNRVGNGYTF.

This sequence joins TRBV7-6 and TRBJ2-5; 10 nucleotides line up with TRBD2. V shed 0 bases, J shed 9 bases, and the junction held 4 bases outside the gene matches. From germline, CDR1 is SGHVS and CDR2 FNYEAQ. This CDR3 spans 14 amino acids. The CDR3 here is CASSLAGTSVAQYF. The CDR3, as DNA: TGTGCCAGCAGCTTAGCTGGGACTAGCGTGGCCCAGTACTTC.

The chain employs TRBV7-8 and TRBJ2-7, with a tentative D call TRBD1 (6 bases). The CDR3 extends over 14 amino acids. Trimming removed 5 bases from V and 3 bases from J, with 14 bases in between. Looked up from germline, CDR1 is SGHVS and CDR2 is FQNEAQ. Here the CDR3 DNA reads TGTGCCAGCAGCCGAGCCTGGACAGACTACGAGCAGTACTTC. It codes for CASSRAWTDYEQYF.

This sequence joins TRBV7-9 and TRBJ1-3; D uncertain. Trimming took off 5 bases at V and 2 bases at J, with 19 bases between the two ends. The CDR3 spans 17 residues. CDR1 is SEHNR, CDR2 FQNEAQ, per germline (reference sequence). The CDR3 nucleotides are TGTGCCAGCAGCCCCGTTGTCTGGGAGGGAGCTGGAAACACCATATATTTT. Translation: CASSPVVWEGAGNTIYF.

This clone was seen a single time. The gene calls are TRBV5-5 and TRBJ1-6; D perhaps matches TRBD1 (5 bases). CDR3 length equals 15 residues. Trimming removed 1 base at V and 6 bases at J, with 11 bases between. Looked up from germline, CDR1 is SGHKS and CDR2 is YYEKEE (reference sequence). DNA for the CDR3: TGTGCCAGCAGCTTGCGGGGGTCCGGTAATTCACCCCTCCACTTT. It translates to CASSLRGSGNSPLHF.

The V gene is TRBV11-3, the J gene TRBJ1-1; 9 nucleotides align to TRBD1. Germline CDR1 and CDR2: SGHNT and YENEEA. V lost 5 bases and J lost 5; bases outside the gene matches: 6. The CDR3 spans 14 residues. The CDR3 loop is CASSPRQGGTEAFF. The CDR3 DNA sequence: TGTGCCAGCAGCCCAAGACAGGGGGGGACTGAAGCTTTCTTT.

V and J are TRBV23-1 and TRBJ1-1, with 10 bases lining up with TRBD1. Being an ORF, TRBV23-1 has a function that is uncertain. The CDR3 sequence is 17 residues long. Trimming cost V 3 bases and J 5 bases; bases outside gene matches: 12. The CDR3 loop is CASSQRQGAFVGTEAFF. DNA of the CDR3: TGCGCCAGCAGTCAGAGACAGGGGGCTTTCGTTGGGACTGAAGCTTTCTTT.

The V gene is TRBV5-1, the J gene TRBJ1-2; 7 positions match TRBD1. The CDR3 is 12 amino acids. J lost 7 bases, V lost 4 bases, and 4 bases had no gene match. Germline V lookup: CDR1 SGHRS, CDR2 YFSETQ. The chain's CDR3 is CASSTGDGGYTF. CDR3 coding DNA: TGCGCCAGCAGCACAGGGGATGGTGGCTACACCTTC.